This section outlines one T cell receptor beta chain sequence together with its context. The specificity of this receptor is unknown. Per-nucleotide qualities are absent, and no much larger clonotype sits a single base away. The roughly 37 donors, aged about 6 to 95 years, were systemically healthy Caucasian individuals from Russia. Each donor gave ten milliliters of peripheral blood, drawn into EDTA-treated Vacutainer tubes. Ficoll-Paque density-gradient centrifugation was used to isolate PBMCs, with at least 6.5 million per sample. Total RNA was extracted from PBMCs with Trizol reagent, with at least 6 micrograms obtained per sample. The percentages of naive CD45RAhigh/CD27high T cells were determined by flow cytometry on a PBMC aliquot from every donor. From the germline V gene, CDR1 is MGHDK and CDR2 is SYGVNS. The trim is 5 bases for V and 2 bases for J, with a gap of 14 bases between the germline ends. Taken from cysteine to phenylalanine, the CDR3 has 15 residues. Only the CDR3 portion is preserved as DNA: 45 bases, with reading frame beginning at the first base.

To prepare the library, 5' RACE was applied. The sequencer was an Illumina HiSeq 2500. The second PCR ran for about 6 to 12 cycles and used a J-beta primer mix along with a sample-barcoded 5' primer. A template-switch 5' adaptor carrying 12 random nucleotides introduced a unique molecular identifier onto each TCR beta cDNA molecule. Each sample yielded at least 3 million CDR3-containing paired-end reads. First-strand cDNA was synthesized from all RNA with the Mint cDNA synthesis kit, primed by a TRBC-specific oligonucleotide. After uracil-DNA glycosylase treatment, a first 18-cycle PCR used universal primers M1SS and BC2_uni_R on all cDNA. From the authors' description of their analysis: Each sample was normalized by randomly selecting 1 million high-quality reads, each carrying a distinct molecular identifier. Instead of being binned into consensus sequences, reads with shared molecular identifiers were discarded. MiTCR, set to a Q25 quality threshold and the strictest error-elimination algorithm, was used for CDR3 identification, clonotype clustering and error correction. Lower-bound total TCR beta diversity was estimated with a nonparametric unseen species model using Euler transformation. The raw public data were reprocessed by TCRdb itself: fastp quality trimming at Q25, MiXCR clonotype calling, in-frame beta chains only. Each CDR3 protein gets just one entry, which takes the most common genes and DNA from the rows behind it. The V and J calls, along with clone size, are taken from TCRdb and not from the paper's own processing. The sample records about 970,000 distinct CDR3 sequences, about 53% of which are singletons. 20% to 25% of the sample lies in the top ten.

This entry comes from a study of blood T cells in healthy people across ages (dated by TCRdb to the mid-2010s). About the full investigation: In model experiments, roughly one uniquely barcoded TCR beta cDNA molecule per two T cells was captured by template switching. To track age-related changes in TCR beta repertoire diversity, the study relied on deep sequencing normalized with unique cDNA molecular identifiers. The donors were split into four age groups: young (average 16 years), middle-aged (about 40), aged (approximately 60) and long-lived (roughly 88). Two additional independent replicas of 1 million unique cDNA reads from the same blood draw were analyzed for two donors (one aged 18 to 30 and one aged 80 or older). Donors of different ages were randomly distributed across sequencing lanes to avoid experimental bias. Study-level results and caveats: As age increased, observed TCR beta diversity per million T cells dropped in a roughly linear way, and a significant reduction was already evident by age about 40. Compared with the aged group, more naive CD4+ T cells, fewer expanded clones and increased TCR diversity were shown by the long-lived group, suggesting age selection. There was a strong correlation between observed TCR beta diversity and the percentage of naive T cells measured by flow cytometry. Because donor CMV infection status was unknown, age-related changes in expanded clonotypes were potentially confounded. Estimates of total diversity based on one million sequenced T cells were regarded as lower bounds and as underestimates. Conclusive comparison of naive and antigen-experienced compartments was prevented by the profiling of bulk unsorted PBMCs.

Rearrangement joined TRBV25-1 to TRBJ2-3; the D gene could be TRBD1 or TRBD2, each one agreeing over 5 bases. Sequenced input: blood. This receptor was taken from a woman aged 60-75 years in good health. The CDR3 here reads CASSRGLVVTDTQYF. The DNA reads TGTGCCAGCAGTCGGGGCCTAGTCGTCACAGATACGCAGTATTTT.